This is a list of T cell receptor beta chains from one sample in a study of Tregs in tolerant kidney transplant recipients. TCRdb keeps only in-frame clones here, not all; method: immunoSEQ multiplex PCR. The sample yields 200,000 to 300,000 clones, about 80% seen once. Sequenced material: CD4+ T cells from blood. Receptors originate from a human donor in good health. Each CDR3 is given with its conserved first and last residue. The order of the fields is clone size, J gene, D gene, V gene, CDR3 DNA, CDR3 protein. D genes are given only for firm matches. The size of a clone is reported for some rows only, either as once, few or many, or as a class for expanded clones.

clone_size: NA; j_call: TRBJ1-5; d_call: NA; v_call: TRBV6-6; cdr3_nt: TGTGCCAGCAGGGAAAGGGAAGGGCGAGGGCAGCCCCAGCATTTT; cdr3_aa: CASREREGRGQPQHF
clone_size: NA; j_call: TRBJ1-6; d_call: NA; v_call: TRBV10-3; cdr3_nt: TGTGCCATCAGTGAACCTGAGGGCGGACGTTCACCCCTCCACTTT; cdr3_aa: CAISEPEGGRSPLHF
clone_size: NA; j_call: TRBJ2-5; d_call: NA; v_call: TRBV4-1; cdr3_nt: TGCGCCAGCAGCCAAACGTGGACAACCAAAGAGACCCAGTACTTC; cdr3_aa: CASSQTWTTKETQYF
clone_size: NA; j_call: TRBJ1-6; d_call: NA; v_call: TRBV30; cdr3_nt: TGTGCCTGGAGTGTACTACAGGGAGCCTCTTCACCCCTCCACTTT; cdr3_aa: CAWSVLQGASSPLHF
clone_size: NA; j_call: TRBJ2-7; d_call: NA; v_call: TRBV18; cdr3_nt: TGTGCCAGCTCACCCGGCATGGTCACAATCGGCGAGCAGTACTTC; cdr3_aa: CASSPGMVTIGEQYF
clone_size: NA; j_call: TRBJ2-1; d_call: TRBD2; v_call: TRBV5-4; cdr3_nt: TGTGCCAGCAGCTTGTTGAGTAGCGGGGGTGATACCTACAATGAGCAGTTCTTC; cdr3_aa: CASSLLSSGGDTYNEQFF
clone_size: few; j_call: TRBJ2-7; d_call: TRBD2; v_call: TRBV30; cdr3_nt: TGTGCCTGGAACCCCGTCGGGGGACTAGCGAGTACGTGGCAGTACTTC; cdr3_aa: CAWNPVGGLASTWQYF
clone_size: NA; j_call: TRBJ2-5; d_call: TRBD2; v_call: TRBV30; cdr3_nt: TGTGCCTGGGATACCCCCCCAGCGGGAGGGCCGGAGACCCAGTACTTC; cdr3_aa: CAWDTPPAGGPETQYF
clone_size: NA; j_call: TRBJ1-1; d_call: NA; v_call: TRBV18; cdr3_nt: TGTGCCAGCTCACCCGGTCAGGCCTTGAACACTGAAGCTTTCTTT; cdr3_aa: CASSPGQALNTEAFF
clone_size: NA; j_call: TRBJ2-5; d_call: NA; v_call: TRBV6-5; cdr3_nt: TGTGCCAGCAGTGTACAAGCCTCCCAAGAGACCCAGTACTTC; cdr3_aa: CASSVQASQETQYF
clone_size: NA; j_call: TRBJ2-2; d_call: TRBD2; v_call: TRBV11-2; cdr3_nt: TGTGCCAGCAGCTTAAACCCTAGCGGTATCGACGGGGAGCTGTTTTTT; cdr3_aa: CASSLNPSGIDGELFF
clone_size: NA; j_call: TRBJ2-1; d_call: NA; v_call: TRBV29-1; cdr3_nt: TGCAGCGTTGAGGGGGGCGAGGATGAGCAGTTCTTC; cdr3_aa: CSVEGGEDEQFF
clone_size: few; j_call: TRBJ2-2; d_call: NA; v_call: TRBV10-2; cdr3_nt: TGCGCCAGCATTCGGAACGCGGCAGGGGCCACCGGGGAGCTGTTTTTT; cdr3_aa: CASIRNAAGATGELFF
clone_size: NA; j_call: TRBJ2-5; d_call: NA; v_call: TRBV11-2; cdr3_nt: TGTGCCAGCAGCTTAGGAACTCACGCCCCTCAAGAGACCCAGTACTTC; cdr3_aa: CASSLGTHAPQETQYF
clone_size: NA; j_call: TRBJ1-2; d_call: TRBD1; v_call: TRBV6-5; cdr3_nt: TGTGCCAGCAGCACACGCGGACAGGGCCGTGGCTACACCTTC; cdr3_aa: CASSTRGQGRGYTF
clone_size: NA; j_call: TRBJ2-3; d_call: NA; v_call: TRBV7-3; cdr3_nt: TGTGCCAGCAGCTTAGGCGCATTCACAGATACGCAGTATTTT; cdr3_aa: CASSLGAFTDTQYF
clone_size: once; j_call: TRBJ2-3; d_call: NA; v_call: TRBV5-4; cdr3_nt: TGTGCCAGCAGCCTCGAGAGCCGACTCCCAGATACGCAGTATTTT; cdr3_aa: CASSLESRLPDTQYF
clone_size: few; j_call: TRBJ2-1; d_call: NA; v_call: TRBV6-1; cdr3_nt: TGTGCCAGCAGTGCTTTCATGTCGGAACCTGAGCAGTTCTTC; cdr3_aa: CASSAFMSEPEQFF
clone_size: few; j_call: TRBJ2-7; d_call: NA; v_call: TRBV5-1; cdr3_nt: TGCGCCAGCAGCTTGATGAATAGGGACTTCTCCTACGAGCAGTACTTC; cdr3_aa: CASSLMNRDFSYEQYF
clone_size: NA; j_call: TRBJ2-1; d_call: NA; v_call: TRBV5-1; cdr3_nt: TGCGCCAGCAGCGTACCCAGGGGTACTGTAGATGAGCAGTTCTTC; cdr3_aa: CASSVPRGTVDEQFF
clone_size: NA; j_call: TRBJ2-6; d_call: NA; v_call: TRBV6-1; cdr3_nt: TGTGCCAGTTCTCAGCTCTCTGGGGCCAACGTCCTGACTTTC; cdr3_aa: CASSQLSGANVLTF
clone_size: NA; j_call: TRBJ1-4; d_call: NA; v_call: TRBV7-9; cdr3_nt: TGTGCCAGCAGCCAAAGCTTACGGATTAATGAAAAACTGTTTTTT; cdr3_aa: CASSQSLRINEKLFF
clone_size: NA; j_call: TRBJ1-4; d_call: NA; v_call: TRBV28; cdr3_nt: TGTGCCAGCAGTACAACTAATGAAAAACTGTTTTTT; cdr3_aa: CASSTTNEKLFF
clone_size: NA; j_call: TRBJ1-1; d_call: TRBD1; v_call: TRBV5-1; cdr3_nt: TGCGCCAGCACCGGGGGGGACAGGATTAATCTGGCCACTGAAGCTTTCTTT; cdr3_aa: CASTGGDRINLATEAFF
clone_size: NA; j_call: TRBJ1-1; d_call: NA; v_call: TRBV9; cdr3_nt: TGTGCCAGCAGCTCTCGAGGCAGGGAGGTCACTGAAGCTTTCTTT; cdr3_aa: CASSSRGREVTEAFF
clone_size: NA; j_call: TRBJ1-5; d_call: TRBD1; v_call: TRBV6-5; cdr3_nt: TGTGCCAGCAGTTTGGACAGGGGACCTAATCAGCCCCAGCATTTT; cdr3_aa: CASSLDRGPNQPQHF
clone_size: NA; j_call: TRBJ1-1; d_call: NA; v_call: TRBV5-4; cdr3_nt: TGTGCCAGCAGCTTGCAATACAGTGGGGCCGGCAAAGCTTTCTTT; cdr3_aa: CASSLQYSGAGKAFF
clone_size: NA; j_call: TRBJ2-7; d_call: NA; v_call: TRBV14; cdr3_nt: TGTGCCAGCAGCCGGGGCAACTCCTACGAGCAGTACTTC; cdr3_aa: CASSRGNSYEQYF
clone_size: NA; j_call: TRBJ2-3; d_call: TRBD2; v_call: TRBV28; cdr3_nt: TGTGCCAGCAGCGCGACTAGCGCTGGCACAGATACGCAGTATTTT; cdr3_aa: CASSATSAGTDTQYF
clone_size: NA; j_call: TRBJ2-5; d_call: NA; v_call: TRBV4-1; cdr3_nt: TGCGCCAGCAGCCGACAGGAATCGAATCGAGAGACCCAGTACTTC; cdr3_aa: CASSRQESNRETQYF
clone_size: NA; j_call: TRBJ2-1; d_call: NA; v_call: TRBV25-1; cdr3_nt: TGTGCCAGCAGTGAATTAGGCGGGGCTAGCTCCTACAATGAGCAGTTCTTC; cdr3_aa: CASSELGGASSYNEQFF
clone_size: NA; j_call: TRBJ1-6; d_call: TRBD1; v_call: TRBV15; cdr3_nt: TGTGCCACCAGCAGAGCCTCCGCCGGGACAGGGGATTCACCCCTCCACTTT; cdr3_aa: CATSRASAGTGDSPLHF
clone_size: NA; j_call: TRBJ1-4; d_call: NA; v_call: TRBV11-2; cdr3_nt: TGTGCCAGCAGCTTATCTAGGGGGGGGATTGAAAAACTGTTTTTT; cdr3_aa: CASSLSRGGIEKLFF
clone_size: NA; j_call: TRBJ1-1; d_call: NA; v_call: TRBV6-1; cdr3_nt: TGTGCCAGCAGCATATCGGGGAGTGCAGCTTTCTTT; cdr3_aa: CASSISGSAAFF
clone_size: NA; j_call: TRBJ2-3; d_call: NA; v_call: TRBV5-4; cdr3_nt: TGTGCCAGCAGCTTGGAGCGTTACACAGATACGCAGTATTTT; cdr3_aa: CASSLERYTDTQYF
clone_size: NA; j_call: TRBJ2-7; d_call: NA; v_call: TRBV6-1; cdr3_nt: TGTGCCAGCAGTAAAGCCTACGAGCAGTACTTC; cdr3_aa: CASSKAYEQYF
clone_size: few; j_call: TRBJ1-5; d_call: TRBD1; v_call: TRBV15; cdr3_nt: TGTGCCACCAGCAGAGATCCCCGGGACAGGAGTAATCAGCCCCAGCATTTT; cdr3_aa: CATSRDPRDRSNQPQHF
clone_size: NA; j_call: TRBJ2-1; d_call: TRBD1; v_call: TRBV11-2; cdr3_nt: TGTGCCAGCAGCTTAGTCGGGGACAGGGGTTGGAATGAGCAGTTCTTC; cdr3_aa: CASSLVGDRGWNEQFF
clone_size: NA; j_call: TRBJ1-1; d_call: TRBD1; v_call: TRBV6-4; cdr3_nt: TGTGCCAGCACAGACAGGGCAGGGGAAGCTTTCTTT; cdr3_aa: CASTDRAGEAFF
clone_size: once; j_call: TRBJ2-5; d_call: NA; v_call: TRBV4-1; cdr3_nt: TGCGCCAGCAGCCAAGCGCACTGGACAGAAGAGACCCAGTACTTC; cdr3_aa: CASSQAHWTEETQYF
clone_size: NA; j_call: TRBJ2-5; d_call: TRBD2; v_call: TRBV5-1; cdr3_nt: TGCGCCAGCAGCTTGGGTAGCGGGATGGGTCAAGAGACCCAGTACTTC; cdr3_aa: CASSLGSGMGQETQYF
clone_size: NA; j_call: TRBJ2-2; d_call: NA; v_call: TRBV5-8; cdr3_nt: TGTGCCAGCAGCCCCACAGGGATGGGCACCGGGGAGCTGTTTTTT; cdr3_aa: CASSPTGMGTGELFF
clone_size: few; j_call: TRBJ2-5; d_call: NA; v_call: TRBV5-1; cdr3_nt: TGCGCCAGCACAGGGGCCGGGGGGGAGACCCAGTACTTC; cdr3_aa: CASTGAGGETQYF
clone_size: NA; j_call: TRBJ1-2; d_call: TRBD1; v_call: TRBV11-1; cdr3_nt: TGTGCCAGCAGCCGAGACAGGGCTGGCTACACCTTC; cdr3_aa: CASSRDRAGYTF
clone_size: NA; j_call: TRBJ1-1; d_call: NA; v_call: TRBV5-1; cdr3_nt: TGCGCCAGCAGCTTGAGTGCGGGACCTTGGGGGGGCACTGAAGCTTTCTTT; cdr3_aa: CASSLSAGPWGGTEAFF
clone_size: few; j_call: TRBJ1-2; d_call: TRBD1; v_call: TRBV7-9; cdr3_nt: TGTGCCAGCATCTCAGGGGGCCATGGCTACACCTTC; cdr3_aa: CASISGGHGYTF
clone_size: NA; j_call: TRBJ2-2; d_call: NA; v_call: TRBV18; cdr3_nt: TGTGCCAGCTCACCACTGAGCCAGGGGTTGCACACCGGGGAGCTGTTTTTT; cdr3_aa: CASSPLSQGLHTGELFF
clone_size: NA; j_call: TRBJ1-6; d_call: NA; v_call: TRBV7-9; cdr3_nt: TGTGCCAGCAGCTTAGAAGGTGGAGGTTCACCCCTCCACTTT; cdr3_aa: CASSLEGGGSPLHF
clone_size: NA; j_call: TRBJ1-2; d_call: NA; v_call: TRBV7-9; cdr3_nt: TGTGCCAGCAGCTCCGGGGGGGGACACAAAAACTATGGCTACACCTTC; cdr3_aa: CASSSGGGHKNYGYTF
clone_size: few; j_call: TRBJ1-2; d_call: NA; v_call: TRBV29-1; cdr3_nt: TGCAGCGTTGAGGTAAACTATGGCTACACCTTC; cdr3_aa: CSVEVNYGYTF
clone_size: NA; j_call: TRBJ2-5; d_call: NA; v_call: TRBV6-5; cdr3_nt: TGTGCCAGCAGTCTCGTAAGGGGTCTCCGGGAGACCCAGTACTTC; cdr3_aa: CASSLVRGLRETQYF
clone_size: NA; j_call: TRBJ1-4; d_call: NA; v_call: TRBV20-1; cdr3_nt: TGCAGTGCTCGCTTAGGAAATCCACTGTTTTTT; cdr3_aa: CSARLGNPLFF